The 25 T cell receptor beta chains presented below share a single source sample, sequenced in a study of cytomegalovirus exposure and HLA in healthy donors. A multiplex PCR was run with 60 Vbeta primers and 13 Jbeta primers. Generated by immunoSEQ multiplex PCR, the TCRdb table keeps only in-frame clones and is missing some. This sample yields about 140,000 clones, of which around 76% are seen a single time; 2.8% belongs to the top ten. The sample consisted of PBMCs. The receptors come from a male donor in good health and CMV-seronegative.

The chain combines TRBV7-3 with TRBJ2-1, with D perhaps TRBD1 (5 bases). CDR1 and CDR2 (germline): SGHTA, FQGTGA. Trimming pared 6 bases from V and 12 bases from J, leaving 18 bases between. The CDR3 is 13 residues long. CDR3 in amino acids: CASSRQNELMQFF. The CDR3 nucleotides read TGTGCCAGCAGTCGACAGAATGAACTTATGCAGTTCTTC.

This sequence joins TRBV2 and TRBJ2-7, with 11 bases lining up with TRBD1. The CDR3 spans 15 residues. V was pared by 5 bases and J by 6 bases, with 9 bases of the junction left unmatched. Germline assignment: CDR1 SNHLY and CDR2 FYNNEI. The CDR3 DNA sequence: TGTGCCAGCAGTTCCGGGACAGGGGGTCCCCTCGAGCAGTACTTC. Translating gives CASSSGTGGPLEQYF.

The V and J genes are TRBV19 and TRBJ2-5; 8 bases line up with TRBD1. Germline CDR1 is LNHDA and CDR2 is SQIVND (reference sequence). The CDR3 extends over 13 amino acids. The trim removed 10 bases at V and 5 bases at J, leaving 9 bases unmatched. CDR3 coding DNA: TGTGCCACCGCCCCAGGGGGCTGGGAGACCCAGTACTTC. It yields the protein CATAPGGWETQYF.

This sequence joins TRBV10-3 and TRBJ2-1; tentatively, D is TRBD2 (7 bases). The CDR3 loop spans 13 amino acids. The V and J ends lost 7 bases and 2 bases respectively, with 9 bases between them. Germline V gene lookup returns CDR1 ENHRY and CDR2 SYGVKD. The CDR3 protein is CAIKRDTYNEQFF. CDR3 sequence (DNA): TGTGCCATCAAGCGGGACACCTACAATGAGCAGTTCTTC.

The chain employs TRBV30 and TRBJ1-2; 7 bases are shared with TRBD1. Germline V gene sequence: CDR1 GTSNPN, CDR2 SVGIG (reference sequence). V lost 5 bases to trimming and J lost 5 bases; unmatched junction nucleotides: 11. The CDR3 contains 14 residues. The CDR3: CAWHHGTEHYGYTF. The CDR3 region has the DNA TGTGCCTGGCACCACGGGACAGAACATTATGGCTACACCTTC. The full variable domain, with the rest looked up from reference TRBV30 and TRBJ1-2, is SQTIHQWPATLVQPVGSPLSLECTVEGTSNPNLYWYRQAAGRGLQLLFYSVGIGQISSEVPQNLSASRPQDRQFILSSKKLLLSDSGFYLCAWHHGTEHYGYTFGSGTRLTVV.

This clone was observed a handful of times. The V and J genes are TRBV4-1 and TRBJ2-2; D is possibly TRBD1 (6 bases). This CDR3 has 15 residues. The germline CDR1 and CDR2 sequences are MGHRA and YSYEKL. V dropped 1 base and J dropped 3 bases, with 9 bases sitting between them. The CDR3 is CASSQVTGDTGELFF. The CDR3 region has the DNA TGCGCCAGCAGCCAAGTGACAGGAGACACCGGGGAGCTGTTTTTT.

The chain links TRBV9 to TRBJ2-3; D might be TRBD1 (6 bases). The germline gives CDR1 SGDLS, CDR2 YYNGEE. V was trimmed by 0 bases and J by 6 bases, leaving 8 bases between them. The CDR3 loop spans 13 amino acids. CDR3 nucleotides: TGTGCCAGCAGCGTAGGGGGGCGTGATACGCAGTATTTT. Residues: CASSVGGRDTQYF. Filled out from reference TRBV9 and TRBJ2-3, the complete variable domain reads DSGVTQTPKHLITATGQRVTLRCSPRSGDLSVYWYQQSLDQGLQFLIQYYNGEERAKGNILERFSAQQFPDLHSELNLSSLELGDSALYFCASSVGGRDTQYFGPGTRLTVL.

V is TRBV9 and J is TRBJ1-2, with 7 bases fitting TRBD1. J was trimmed by 3 bases and V by 4 bases; bases with no gene match: 12. Germline V gene sequence: CDR1 SGDLS, CDR2 YYNGEE. The CDR3 has 16 amino acids. The CDR3 spells CASSPRAGGIDYGYTF. In DNA, the CDR3 is TGTGCCAGCAGCCCGAGGGCAGGGGGAATCGACTATGGCTACACCTTC.

This clone was seen just once. The chain joins TRBV19 to TRBJ1-4; TRBD1 is a possible D gene (6 bases). This CDR3 comprises 13 residues. CDR1 LNHDA and CDR2 SQIVND come from the germline V gene (reference sequence). The germline V and J ends were trimmed by 10 bases and 4 bases, with 13 bases remaining between them. CDR3 in amino acids: CATEGDVNEKLFF. The CDR3 DNA reads TGTGCCACCGAGGGGGACGTTAATGAAAAACTGTTTTTT.

The V gene is TRBV6-5, the J gene TRBJ2-7; maybe TRBD2 (6 bases). Germline CDR1 MNHEY, CDR2 SVGAGI. The CDR3 has 14 residues. Deletions cut 2 bases from V and 5 bases from J, with 13 bases between. The CDR3 DNA sequence: TGTGCCAGCAGTTACAGACTAGGTCGGGACGAGCAGTACTTC. Encoded protein: CASSYRLGRDEQYF.

A single count supports this clone. J is TRBJ2-7 and V is TRBV7-9; TRBD2 matches 9 bases. Germline CDR1 SEHNR, CDR2 FQNEAQ (reference sequence). The CDR3 totals 17 residues. J was trimmed by 7 bases and V by 5 bases; bases with no gene match: 18. The CDR3 DNA sequence: TGTGCCAGCAGCCCCCCGGGACTAGCTCCTTCTTTGGGGGAGCAGTACTTC. Protein: CASSPPGLAPSLGEQYF.

In this sample, this clone turned up a few times. The chain employs TRBV13 and TRBJ1-1; D is undetermined. CDR1 and CDR2 (germline): PRHDT, FYEKMQ (reference sequence). The ends were cut back, 2 bases at V and 9 bases at J, with 10 bases in the middle. This CDR3 spans 12 amino acids. The CDR3 sequence: CASSLRRSKAFF. CDR3 DNA: TGTGCCAGCAGCTTAAGACGGAGCAAAGCTTTCTTT.

This chain uses TRBV5-4 with TRBJ1-1; 8 bases agree with TRBD1. V lost 1 base, J lost 2 bases, and 7 bases stayed unmatched. This CDR3 comprises 16 residues. Germline loops: CDR1 SGHNT, CDR2 YYREEE (reference sequence). The CDR3 region has the DNA TGTGCCAGCAGCTTGAGGGGCAGGGGGCTAAACACTGAAGCTTTCTTT. This encodes CASSLRGRGLNTEAFF.

V and J are TRBV18 and TRBJ1-2, with TRBD1 identical over 9 bases. Germline loops: CDR1 KGHSH, CDR2 LQKENI. J was trimmed by 0 bases and V by 3 bases; bases with no gene match: 17. The CDR3 length is 20 residues. The CDR3 DNA sequence: TGTGCCAGCTCACCCCTCTCGGGACAGGGAAGGTTTAACGCTAACTATGGCTACACCTTC. It encodes CASSPLSGQGRFNANYGYTF. The whole variable domain, remainder taken from reference TRBV18 and TRBJ1-2, is NAGVMQNPRHLVRRRGQEARLRCSPMKGHSHVYWYRQLPEEGLKFMVYLQKENIIDESGMPKERFSAEFPKEGPSILRIQQVVRGDSAAYFCASSPLSGQGRFNANYGYTFGSGTRLTVV.

The genes are TRBV9 and TRBJ1-2; D ambiguous. CDR3 length: 16 residues. V was clipped by 0 bases and J by 2 bases, with 14 bases between them. The germline V gene encodes CDR1 SGDLS and CDR2 YYNGEE. The CDR3 DNA sequence: TGTGCCAGCAGCGTAGCTGCGTCAGCGGTCAACTATGGCTACACCTTC. Translating it yields CASSVAASAVNYGYTF.

CDR3 in amino acids: CASSQEGGYEQFF. CDR3 nucleotide sequence: TGCGCCAGCAGCCAAGAGGGCGGGTATGAGCAGTTCTTC. The chain employs TRBV4-1 and TRBJ2-1, with D possibly matching TRBD2 (5 bases). This CDR3 contains 13 residues. V lost 0 bases to trimming and J lost 8 bases, with 8 bases between them. CDR1 is MGHRA, CDR2 YSYEKL, per germline.

This rearrangement joins TRBV11-2 to TRBJ1-1; possibly TRBD1 for D (6 bases). The CDR3 is 11 residues long. The germline V gene encodes CDR1 SGHAT and CDR2 FQNNGV. V was clipped by 5 bases and J by 5 bases, with 6 bases between them. The CDR3 sequence: CASSRGTEAFF. The DNA of the CDR3 is TGTGCCAGCAGCAGGGGGACTGAAGCTTTCTTT.

This clone was seen a few times. The chain links TRBV6-5 to TRBJ1-2; 7 nucleotides line up with TRBD1. The V and J ends lost 5 bases and 7 bases, in that order; junction bases with no gene match: 7. The CDR3 is 13 residues long. CDR1 MNHEY and CDR2 SVGAGI come from the germline V gene. CDR3 nucleotides: TGTGCCAGCAGTCCACAGGGGTTTGGTGGCTACACCTTC. It is translated as CASSPQGFGGYTF.

This clone has more than one count but fewer than ten. This rearrangement joins TRBV10-3 to TRBJ2-5, with 8 positions matching TRBD1. CDR1 is ENHRY and CDR2 is SYGVKD in the germline V gene. The trim removed 2 bases at V and 1 base at J, leaving 0 bases unmatched. The CDR3 loop spans 14 amino acids. The DNA for the CDR3 is TGTGCCATCAGTGAGACAGGGGGCCAAGAGACCCAGTACTTC. As protein: CAISETGGQETQYF.

This rearrangement joins TRBV7-9 to TRBJ1-1; D gene ambiguous. The CDR3 length is 13 residues. The V and J ends lost 3 bases and 3 bases respectively, with 8 bases between them. The germline CDR1 and CDR2 sequences are SEHNR and FQNEAQ (reference sequence). CDR3 in DNA: TGTGCCAGCAGCTTTTTCTCAGACACTGAAGCTTTCTTT. Amino acids: CASSFFSDTEAFF. Filled out from reference TRBV7-9 and TRBJ1-1, the complete variable domain reads DTGVSQNPRHKITKRGQNVTFRCDPISEHNRLYWYRQTLGQGPEFLTYFQNEAQLEKSRLLSDRFSAERPKGSFSTLEIQRTEQGDSAMYLCASSFFSDTEAFFGQGTRLTVV.

This clone occurred once. The rearrangement links TRBV11-3 to TRBJ2-7, with TRBD1 matching 7 bases. This CDR3 contains 15 residues. J was trimmed by 6 bases and V by 5 bases; bases with no gene match: 13. Per the germline V gene, CDR1 is SGHNT and CDR2 is YENEEA. As DNA, the CDR3 is TGTGCCAGCAGCGATCCTTTTACGACAGGGCCCGAGCAGTACTTC. Its translation: CASSDPFTTGPEQYF.

This clone appeared once. Relative to the germline gene, one junction end is altered; a read error may explain this. J is TRBJ2-7 and V is TRBV7-9; TRBD1 might be the D (5 bases). The germline V gene has CDR1 SEHNR and CDR2 FQNEAQ (reference sequence). The CDR3 extends over 12 amino acids. The CDR3 coding sequence is TGTTCCAGCAGCTCGACAGATTACGAGCAGTACTTC. Residues: CSSSSTDYEQYF.

V usage is TRBV18 and J usage is TRBJ1-6; D remains ambiguous. Germline V gene lookup returns CDR1 KGHSH and CDR2 LQKENI. The CDR3 covers 14 residues. Trimming removed 1 base from V and 8 bases from J, with 9 bases in between. The CDR3 here is CASSPLQEDSPLHF. The CDR3 DNA reads as TGTGCCAGCTCACCACTTCAGGAGGATTCACCCCTCCACTTT.

The rearrangement joins TRBV14 to TRBJ2-1; the match to TRBD2 covers 8 bases. V lost 4 bases, J lost 0 bases, and 5 bases stayed unmatched. Germline loops: CDR1 SGHDN, CDR2 FVKESK. The CDR3 loop spans 16 amino acids. The CDR3 DNA is TGTGCCAGCAGCCCTCAGCGGGGGAGCTCCTACAATGAGCAGTTCTTC. Translated: CASSPQRGSSYNEQFF.

This chain joins TRBV4-1 and TRBJ1-5; the D gene is possibly TRBD1 (5 bases). Between the trimmed V and J ends, which lost 0 bases and 4 bases, there was a span of 10 bases. In germline, CDR1 is MGHRA, CDR2 YSYEKL. The CDR3 has 15 residues. The DNA of the CDR3 is TGCGCCAGCAGCCAAGATGTTTCAGGGAATCAGCCCCAGCATTTT. This sequence encodes CASSQDVSGNQPQHF.